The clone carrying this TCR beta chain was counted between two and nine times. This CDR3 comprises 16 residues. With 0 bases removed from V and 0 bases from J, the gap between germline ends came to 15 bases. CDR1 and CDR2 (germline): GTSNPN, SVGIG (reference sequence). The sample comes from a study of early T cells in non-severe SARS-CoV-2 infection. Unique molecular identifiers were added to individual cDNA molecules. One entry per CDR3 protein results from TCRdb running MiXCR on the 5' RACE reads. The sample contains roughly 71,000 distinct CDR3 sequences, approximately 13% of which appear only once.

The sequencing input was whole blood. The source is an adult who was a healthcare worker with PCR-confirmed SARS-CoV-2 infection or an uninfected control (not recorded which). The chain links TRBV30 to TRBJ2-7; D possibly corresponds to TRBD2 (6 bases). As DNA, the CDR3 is TGTGCCTGGAGTGTAATTGGGGACTGGAGCTCCTACGAGCAGTACTTC. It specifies CAWSVIGDWSSYEQYF.